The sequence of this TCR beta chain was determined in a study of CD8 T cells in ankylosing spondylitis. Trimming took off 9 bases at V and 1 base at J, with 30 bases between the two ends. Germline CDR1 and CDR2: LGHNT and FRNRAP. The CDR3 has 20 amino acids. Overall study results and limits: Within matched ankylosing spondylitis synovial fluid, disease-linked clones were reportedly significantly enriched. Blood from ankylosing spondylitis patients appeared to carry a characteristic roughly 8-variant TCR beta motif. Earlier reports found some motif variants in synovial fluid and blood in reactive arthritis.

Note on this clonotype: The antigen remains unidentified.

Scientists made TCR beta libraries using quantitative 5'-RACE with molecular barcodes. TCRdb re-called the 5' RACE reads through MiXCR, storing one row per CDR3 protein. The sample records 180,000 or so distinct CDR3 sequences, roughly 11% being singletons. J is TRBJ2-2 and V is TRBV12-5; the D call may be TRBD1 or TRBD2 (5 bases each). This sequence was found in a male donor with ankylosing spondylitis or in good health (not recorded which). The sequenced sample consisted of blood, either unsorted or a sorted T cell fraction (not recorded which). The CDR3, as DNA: TGTGCTAGCAAAATTACGACCGGGACCCAGGCGGTTTGGAACACCGGGGAGCTGTTTTTT. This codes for CASKITTGTQAVWNTGELFF. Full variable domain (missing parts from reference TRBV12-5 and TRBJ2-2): DARVTQTPRHKVTEMGQEVTMRCQPILGHNTVFWYRQTMMQGLELLAYFRNRAPLDDSGMPKDRFSAEMPDATLATLKIQPSEPRDSAVYFCASKITTGTQAVWNTGELFFGEGSRLTVL.